These 10 T cell receptor beta chains originate from one sample sequenced in a study of breast tumors, draining lymph nodes, adjacent tissues. Each CDR3 protein gets one entry after TCRdb re-called the multiplex PCR reads with MiXCR. The data contain more than 100,000 distinct CDR3 sequences, about a fifth of them seen just once; the ten biggest clones take up about 2.4%. Breast cancer patients provided tissue from their axillary draining lymph nodes. The sample taken for sequencing was axillary lymph node tissue. The receptors were sampled from a female donor with breast cancer. Some clones in this sample may be carry-over from other donors' samples.

A word on this clonotype: This may come from a read error, since a much larger clone is one base off. This sequence joins TRBV6-5 and TRBJ1-4, with 12 bases aligning to TRBD1. Losses at the gene ends were 7 bases for V and 4 bases for J; bases not matched to a gene: 13. Germline V gives CDR1 MNHEY, CDR2 SVGAGI. This CDR3 region has 18 residues. CDR3 region: CASNESKGQGALNEKLFF. The CDR3 bases are TGTGCCAGCAATGAATCAAAGGGACAGGGGGCCCTTAATGAAAAACTGTTTTTT.

This clonotype was observed many times. This chain links TRBV10-2 with TRBJ1-6, with 8 bases identical to TRBD1. The germline V gene encodes CDR1 WSHSY and CDR2 SAAADI. The V gene end was trimmed by 5 bases and the J gene end by 9 bases; junction bases not matched to a gene: 6. CDR3 size: 14 residues. This CDR3 reads CASSPTGDPSPLHF. CDR3 nucleotides: TGCGCCAGCAGTCCGACAGGGGACCCTTCACCCCTCCACTTT.

This clonotype was counted ten times or more. The rearrangement uses TRBV12-5 and TRBJ2-1; D is possibly TRBD1 or TRBD2 (5 bases each). V lost 4 bases and J lost 15, with 10 bases in between. The CDR3 is 10 residues long. Germline lookup yields CDR1 LGHNT and CDR2 FRNRAP. In DNA, the CDR3 is TGTGCTAGTGGTTGGGGGTTTGGGTTCTTC. Amino acid sequence: CASGWGFGFF.

This clonotype was counted a few times. The rearrangement joins TRBV28 to TRBJ2-1, with 7 bases identical to TRBD2. Losses at the gene ends were 2 bases for V and 6 bases for J; bases not matched to a gene: 13. The CDR3 sequence is 17 residues long. The germline V gene has CDR1 MDHEN and CDR2 SYDVKM. The CDR3 region is CASSLAGSGLESNEQFF. As DNA, the CDR3 is TGTGCCAGCAGTTTAGCCGGGTCCGGACTAGAGTCCAATGAGCAGTTCTTC.

This clonotype came up many times. V usage is TRBV20-1 and J usage is TRBJ2-7; 9 positions match TRBD1. CDR3 size: 14 residues. Unmatched junction bases numbered 9, after V lost 7 bases and J lost 2 bases. Germline loops: CDR1 DFQATT, CDR2 SNEGSKA (reference sequence). CDR3 loop: CSVAGQGPTYEQYF. The DNA of the CDR3 is TGCAGTGTTGCGGGACAGGGCCCAACCTACGAGCAGTACTTC.

The chain combines TRBV20-1 with TRBJ2-1; D remains ambiguous. CDR3 length: 15 amino acids. CDR1 and CDR2 from the germline V gene are DFQATT and SNEGSKA (reference sequence). Trimming took off 3 bases at V and 3 bases at J, with 15 bases between the two ends. DNA of the CDR3: TGCAGTGCTAGGGAAGACACACGAAACTACAATGAGCAGTTCTTC. It is translated as CSAREDTRNYNEQFF.

At least ten counts were recorded for this clonotype. The CDR3 loop is CASSPITGSGNTIYF. As DNA, the CDR3 is TGTGCCAGTAGTCCCATCACAGGGTCCGGAAACACCATATATTTT. The chain couples TRBV19 to TRBJ1-3; TRBD1 is a possible D gene (6 bases). This CDR3 spans 15 amino acids. The V gene lost 5 bases and the J gene lost 4 bases, with 15 bases spanning the gap. Germline V CDR1 and CDR2: LNHDA, SQIVND (reference sequence).

Ten or more counts support this clonotype. The chain combines TRBV4-3 with TRBJ1-6, with D perhaps matching TRBD1 (5 bases). The V and J ends lost 2 bases and 7 bases respectively, with 12 bases between them. Germline V gene data show CDR1 as LGHNA and CDR2 as YSLEER. CDR3 length: 15 amino acids. CDR3 amino acids: CASSQTAGRNSPLHF. CDR3 nucleotide sequence: TGCGCCAGCAGCCAAACAGCAGGGCGAAATTCACCCCTCCACTTT.

This clonotype was seen a handful of times. This chain joins TRBV7-3 and TRBJ2-3; D might be TRBD2 (5 bases). The V end lost 3 bases, the J end lost 6 bases, and 13 bases lay between the germline ends. Germline loops: CDR1 SGHTA, CDR2 FQGTGA. CDR3 length: 14 residues. The CDR3 DNA reads TGTGCCAGCAGCTTGTATAGGTGGGAGGATACGCAGTATTTT. This codes for CASSLYRWEDTQYF. The complete variable domain, with remaining parts taken from reference TRBV7-3 and TRBJ2-3, reads GAGVSQTPSNKVTEKGKYVELRCDPISGHTALYWYRQSLGQGPEFLIYFQGTGAADDSGLPNDRFFAVRPEGSVSTLKIQRTERGDSAVYLCASSLYRWEDTQYFGPGTRLTVL.

This clonotype was detected ten times or more. This sequence joins TRBV2 and TRBJ2-2, with 7 bases identical to TRBD1. Looked up from germline, CDR1 is SNHLY and CDR2 is FYNNEI. CDR3 length: 15 residues. V gave up 5 bases and J gave up 5 bases; unmatched junction bases: 8. CDR3 residues: CASSKTGLGTGELFF. The CDR3 bases are TGTGCCAGCAGTAAGACAGGGTTAGGGACCGGGGAGCTGTTTTTT. Supplemented by reference TRBV2 and TRBJ2-2, the full variable domain reads EPEVTQTPSHQVTQMGQEVILRCVPISNHLYFYWYRQILGQKVEFLVSFYNNEISEKSEIFDDQFSVERPDGSNFTLKIRSTKLEDSAMYFCASSKTGLGTGELFFGEGSRLTVL.